The 30 T cell receptor beta chains given below trace back to one sample, sequenced in a study of blood T cell repertoires in COVID-19. Assay used: immunoSEQ multiplex PCR; TCRdb lists only in-frame clones, some missing. In the table there are tens of thousands of clones, more than 75% of which are singletons. What was sequenced was peripheral blood. The receptors originated from a woman between 70 and 85 years old with acute or convalescent COVID-19.

This CDR3 reads CASSAITGELFF. The CDR3, as DNA: TGTGCCAGCAGTGCTATAACCGGGGAGCTGTTTTTT. The chain couples TRBV27 to TRBJ2-2, with D unresolved. The CDR3 sequence is 12 residues long. Germline-derived CDR1 and CDR2 are MNHEY and SMNVEV (reference sequence). V was clipped by 5 bases and J by 5 bases, with 6 bases between them.

The chain is built from TRBV28 and TRBJ1-1; 8 nucleotides line up with TRBD1. There are 18 residues in the CDR3. Trimming removed 5 bases from V and 0 bases from J; junction bases left unmatched: 14. Per germline, CDR1 MDHEN and CDR2 SYDVKM. DNA of the CDR3: TGTGCCAGCAGTGGGAGGCGACAGGGGTCCGCCATGAACACTGAAGCTTTCTTT. Translating it yields CASSGRRQGSAMNTEAFF. The full variable domain, in which reference TRBV28 and TRBJ1-1 provide the parts outside the CDR3, is DVKVTQSSRYLVKRTGEKVFLECVQDMDHENMFWYRQDPGLGLRLIYFSYDVKMKEKGDIPEGYSVSREKKERFSLILESASTNQTSMYLCASSGRRQGSAMNTEAFFGQGTRLTVV.

This sequence joins TRBV11-1 and TRBJ2-7; no reliable D call. The V and J ends lost 3 bases and 3 bases respectively, with 9 bases between them. CDR1 is SGHAT and CDR2 is FQDESV in the germline V gene (reference sequence). This CDR3 has 13 residues. Here the CDR3 reads CASSFISGYEQYV. Here the CDR3 DNA reads TGTGCCAGCAGCTTTATCTCGGGCTACGAGCAGTACGTC.

Only one count was recorded for this clone. The rearrangement joins TRBV6-1 to TRBJ1-1, with D maybe TRBD1 (5 bases). With 2 bases removed from V and 1 base from J, the gap between germline ends came to 11 bases. This CDR3 spans 15 amino acids. CDR1 is MNHNS, CDR2 SASEGT, per germline. The CDR3 DNA follows: TGTGCCAGCAGTGAATTGGCCCAGGGGAACACTGAAGCTTTCTTT. Translating gives CASSELAQGNTEAFF.

The rearrangement joins TRBV6-2 or TRBV6-3 to TRBJ2-3; 8 bases align to TRBD1. Germline lookup yields CDR1 MNHEY and CDR2 SVGEGT. The CDR3 sequence is 18 residues long. Trimming removed 3 bases from V and 5 bases from J; junction bases left unmatched: 16. In DNA form, the CDR3 reads TGTGCCAGCAGTTATTCCGGAGAAGGTCAGGGGGCGAGAGATACGCAGTATTTT. It is translated as CASSYSGEGQGARDTQYF.

This clone was observed a single time. CDR3 nucleotides: TGTGCCAGCAGTGCGAGACAGGACCTCTCTGGAAACACCATATATTTT. It encodes CASSARQDLSGNTIYF. The chain joins TRBV6-1 to TRBJ1-3; possible D gene TRBD1, 6 bases. The CDR3 is 16 amino acids. The V gene lost 4 bases and the J gene lost 0 bases, with 13 bases spanning the gap. Germline V gene sequence: CDR1 MNHNS, CDR2 SASEGT.

This rearrangement joins TRBV7-9 to TRBJ2-3; TRBD2 aligns across 10 bases. Germline V gene data show CDR1 as SEHNR and CDR2 as FQNEAQ (reference sequence). The ends lost 3 bases at V and 7 bases at J; junction bases unmatched: 4. The CDR3 runs to 14 residues. CDR3 loop: CASSLGTSVYTQYF. Here the CDR3 DNA reads TGTGCCAGCAGCTTGGGGACTAGCGTTTATACGCAGTATTTT.

The V call is TRBV10-2, the J call TRBJ2-5, with TRBD1 identical over 8 bases. The J segment lost 1 base and the V segment lost 0 bases, leaving 7 bases of the junction unmatched. The CDR3 contains 17 residues. Germline V gene data show CDR1 as WSHSY and CDR2 as SAAADI. The CDR3 spells CASSESRRTGSQETQYF. CDR3 nucleotides: TGCGCCAGCAGTGAGTCGAGACGGACAGGGAGCCAAGAGACCCAGTACTTC.

The chain uses TRBV10-3 and TRBJ2-3, with 9 bases matching TRBD2. Per germline, CDR1 ENHRY and CDR2 SYGVKD. CDR3 size: 15 residues. The junction had 6 bases not matched to a gene; V was cut back by 8 bases and J by 0 bases. The CDR3 coding sequence is TGTGCCATCGGACTAGCGCTTGCTAGCACAGATACGCAGTATTTT. This codes for CAIGLALASTDTQYF.

V is TRBV7-9 and J is TRBJ1-1; a weak D match, TRBD1 (5 bases). The V end lost 5 bases, the J end lost 8 bases, and 27 bases lay between the germline ends. The CDR3 consists of 17 residues. The germline CDR1 and CDR2 sequences are SEHNR and FQNEAQ (reference sequence). The CDR3 protein is CASSPPPGRRGSLEAFF. The CDR3 nucleotides read TGTGCCAGCAGCCCGCCCCCGGGACGGAGGGGTTCATTGGAAGCTTTCTTT.

The genes are TRBV5-4 and TRBJ2-3; 12 bases are shared with TRBD2. Germline CDR1 and CDR2: SGHNT and YYREEE (reference sequence). Losses at the gene ends were 5 bases for V and 2 bases for J; bases not matched to a gene: 6. The CDR3 runs to 16 residues. CDR3 sequence reads: CASRRLAGAPTDTQYF. DNA of the CDR3: TGTGCCAGCAGGCGACTAGCGGGGGCCCCCACAGATACGCAGTATTTT.

The J gene is TRBJ2-2, the V gene TRBV10-3; D is ambiguous. The CDR3 loop spans 15 amino acids. The germline V and J ends were trimmed by 2 bases and 3 bases, with 10 bases remaining between them. In germline, CDR1 is ENHRY, CDR2 SYGVKD. CDR3 nucleotides: TGTGCCATCAGTGAGGGCAGTGTTTACACCGGGGAGCTGTTTTTT. Encoded protein: CAISEGSVYTGELFF.

The J gene is TRBJ2-5, the V gene TRBV27; D perhaps matches TRBD2 (5 bases). The CDR3 covers 13 residues. The germline CDR1 and CDR2 sequences are MNHEY and SMNVEV (reference sequence). The V and J ends lost 2 bases and 4 bases respectively, with 8 bases between them. The DNA for the CDR3 is TGTGCCAGCAGTTTAAGGCGGGCAGAGACCCAGTACTTC. Its protein is CASSLRRAETQYF.

A single count supports this clone. This chain connects TRBV6-6 to TRBJ1-2, with D possibly matching TRBD1 (6 bases). Between the trimmed V and J ends, which lost 7 bases and 8 bases, there was a span of 14 bases. The CDR3 sequence is 12 residues long. Germline V CDR1 and CDR2: MNHNY, SVGAGI (reference sequence). CDR3 sequence: CASKGEGGGYTF. In DNA, the CDR3 is TGTGCCAGCAAGGGGGAGGGAGGCGGCTACACCTTC.

The genes are TRBV19 and TRBJ1-1, with D tentatively TRBD1 (6 bases). The germline V gene encodes CDR1 LNHDA and CDR2 SQIVND (reference sequence). This CDR3 has 13 residues. V was clipped by 8 bases and J by 6 bases, with 16 bases between them. The CDR3 loop reads CASGRGPMSEAFF. The CDR3, as DNA: TGTGCCAGTGGCAGGGGTCCAATGTCTGAAGCTTTCTTT.

The J gene is TRBJ1-2, the V gene TRBV11-2, with D possibly matching TRBD1 (6 bases). The CDR3 has 13 residues. The germline gives CDR1 SGHAT, CDR2 FQNNGV. V lost 4 bases, J lost 7 bases, and 13 bases lay in between. The CDR3 loop is CASSSTGSRGYTF. The CDR3 DNA reads as TGTGCCAGCAGCTCCACAGGGAGCCGTGGCTACACCTTC.

This chain uses TRBV27 with TRBJ1-3, with D possibly being TRBD1 (5 bases). The CDR3 spans 15 residues. Trimming cost V 6 bases and J 0 bases, with 12 bases left between them. Looked up from germline, CDR1 is MNHEY and CDR2 is SMNVEV (reference sequence). CDR3 bases: TGTGCCAGCAGCCGGACAAGCTACTCTGGAAACACCATATATTTT. It is translated as CASSRTSYSGNTIYF.

The genes are TRBV2 and TRBJ1-6; D remains unclear. The CDR3 runs 16 residues. The germline V gene has CDR1 SNHLY and CDR2 FYNNEI. V dropped 0 bases and J dropped 0 bases, with 6 bases sitting between them. CDR3 sequence: CASSEASSSYNSPLHF. In DNA, the CDR3 is TGTGCCAGCAGTGAAGCGTCGAGCTCCTATAATTCACCCCTCCACTTT.

In its sample, this clone was seen once. The chain joins TRBV7-2 to TRBJ1-1; D uncertain. Germline assignment: CDR1 SGHTA and CDR2 FQGNSA. This CDR3 contains 13 residues. V lost 3 bases to trimming and J lost 2 bases, with 7 bases between them. The CDR3 reads CASSFPVNTEAFF. The CDR3 nucleotides are TGTGCCAGCAGCTTTCCGGTAAACACTGAAGCTTTCTTT.

This clone was seen more than once but under ten times. The chain has TRBV10-1 and TRBJ2-4; 9 bases match TRBD1. The V and J ends lost 6 bases and 7 bases, in that order; junction bases with no gene match: 4. CDR1 and CDR2 from the germline V gene are WNHNN and SYGVQD (reference sequence). CDR3 length: 13 residues. CDR3 DNA: TGCGCCAGCAGCCGGGACAGGGAGAACATTCAGTACTTC. Its protein product is CASSRDRENIQYF.

This clone was counted between two and nine times. The chain is built from TRBV5-1 and TRBJ2-5, with D tentatively TRBD2 (5 bases). Germline loops: CDR1 SGHRS, CDR2 YFSETQ. The CDR3 runs 14 residues. The V and J ends lost 4 bases and 4 bases respectively, with 14 bases between them. CDR3 loop: CASSGGPHGETQYF. The CDR3 DNA reads TGCGCCAGCAGCGGCGGGCCACACGGAGAGACCCAGTACTTC.

The J gene is TRBJ1-2, the V gene TRBV29-1; TRBD1 is a possible D gene (5 bases). CDR3 size: 13 residues. CDR1 is SQVTM, CDR2 ANQGSEA, per germline. The V end lost 4 bases, the J end lost 5 bases, and 14 bases lay between the germline ends. CDR3 bases: TGCAGCGTTGTGGCAGGGTTTGAGTATGGCTACACCTTC. It codes for CSVVAGFEYGYTF.

This chain connects TRBV19 to TRBJ1-2; 9 nucleotides align to TRBD1. This CDR3 has 14 amino acids. Trimming at V came to 4 bases and at J to 8 bases, leaving 8 bases not matched to a gene. Germline CDR1 reads LNHDA; CDR2 reads SQIVND (reference sequence). The CDR3 DNA reads as TGTGCCAGTAGTACCCAGGGACAGGGCAGAGGCTACACCTTC. Its translation: CASSTQGQGRGYTF.

The V gene is TRBV6-2 or TRBV6-3, the J gene TRBJ2-5; TRBD2 aligns across 15 bases. Trimming took 3 bases from V and 4 from J; bases not matched to a gene: 9. Germline CDR1 and CDR2: MNHEY and SVGEGT. CDR3 length equals 18 residues. Here the CDR3 DNA reads TGTGCCAGCAGTTATCGAAATGGACTAGCGGGAGGGCCAGAGACCCAGTACTTC. Translating it yields CASSYRNGLAGGPETQYF.

The gene calls are TRBV5-1 and TRBJ2-1; D possibly corresponds to TRBD1 (5 bases). The length of the CDR3 is 15 residues. Trimming cost V 0 bases and J 6 bases, with 13 bases left between them. Germline V gene data show CDR1 as SGHRS and CDR2 as YFSETQ. This CDR3 reads CASSLGVGVSNEQFF. As DNA, the CDR3 is TGCGCCAGCAGCTTGGGGGTAGGGGTTTCCAATGAGCAGTTCTTC.

This chain uses TRBV9 with TRBJ1-1, with 7 bases matching TRBD1. V was clipped by 0 bases and J by 0 bases; unmatched bases: 8. The CDR3 totals 17 residues. In germline, CDR1 is SGDLS, CDR2 YYNGEE. In DNA form, the CDR3 reads TGTGCCAGCAGCGTAGGTAAGGGGGCCACCATGAACACTGAAGCTTTCTTT. Translated, it gives CASSVGKGATMNTEAFF.

The chain couples TRBV6-2 or TRBV6-3 to TRBJ1-2; D gene ambiguous. Germline values: CDR1 MNHEY, CDR2 SVGEGT. The V end was cut by 6 bases, the J end by 9 bases, with 17 bases between. The CDR3 has 13 residues. CDR3 in amino acids: CASSLAARESYTF. The CDR3 DNA follows: TGTGCCAGCAGCCTTGCGGCCCGCGAGAGCTACACCTTC.

The V gene is TRBV11-3, the J gene TRBJ1-4, with TRBD1 matching over 8 bases. The CDR3 extends over 15 amino acids. Germline CDR1 is SGHNT and CDR2 is YENEEA. V lost 1 base, J lost 7 bases, and 5 bases stayed unmatched. CDR3 DNA: TGTGCCAGCAGCTTAGCCGGGACAGGTGGTGAAAAACTGTTTTTT. Translation gives CASSLAGTGGEKLFF.

This sequence joins TRBV28 and TRBJ1-2, with D perhaps matching TRBD1 (5 bases). The germline gives CDR1 MDHEN, CDR2 SYDVKM. There are 15 residues in the CDR3. Trimming took off 1 base at V and 0 bases at J, with 9 bases between the two ends. The CDR3 is CASSLFQGANYGYTF. CDR3 coding DNA: TGTGCCAGCAGTTTATTTCAGGGTGCTAACTATGGCTACACCTTC.

The rearrangement links TRBV30 to TRBJ1-1, with D unclear. V was cut by 3 bases and J by 5 bases, with 19 bases left in between. The CDR3 length is 15 residues. Germline V gene data show CDR1 as GTSNPN and CDR2 as SVGIG (reference sequence). For the CDR3, the DNA is TGTGCCTGGAGCGTCCAAACCTTGGGAGGGACTGAAGCTTTCTTT. Residues: CAWSVQTLGGTEAFF.